This T cell receptor (beta chain) was recovered during a study of T cell responses to AZD1222 COVID-19 vaccine. The study's findings and limits: The peak T cell response came first, and repertoires were sampled only after it. Targeting of unmutated variant regions was reportedly seen in nearly half of spike-specific TCRs. Among the donors, most were white British and more were female, and clonal diversity was possibly underestimated.

Method: immunoSEQ multiplex PCR; TCRdb's copy keeps in-frame clones and lacks some. This table holds some 200,000 clones, just over 90% found once. In the case of this clone: The antigen is undetermined.

The specimen was peripheral blood, collected 28 days after the second AZD1222 dose. The receptor's source is an adult who received the AZD1222 COVID-19 vaccine.

CDR3 nucleotide sequence: TGTGCCAGCATGAAGGGACAGCCTAACTATGGCTACACCTTC. Translation gives CASMKGQPNYGYTF. The J gene is TRBJ1-2, the V gene TRBV2, with TRBD1 identical over 7 bases. Germline loops: CDR1 SNHLY, CDR2 FYNNEI. Trimming took 7 bases from V and 0 from J; bases not matched to a gene: 5. There are 14 residues in the CDR3.